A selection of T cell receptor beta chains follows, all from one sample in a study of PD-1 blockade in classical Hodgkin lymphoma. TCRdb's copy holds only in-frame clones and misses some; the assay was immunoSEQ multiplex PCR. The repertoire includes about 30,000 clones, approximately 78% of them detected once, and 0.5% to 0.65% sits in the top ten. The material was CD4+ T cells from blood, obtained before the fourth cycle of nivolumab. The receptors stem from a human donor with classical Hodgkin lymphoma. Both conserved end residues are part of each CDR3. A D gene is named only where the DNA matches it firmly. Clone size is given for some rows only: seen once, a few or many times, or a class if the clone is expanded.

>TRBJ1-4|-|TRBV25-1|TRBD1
CASSLSGGREKLFF
TGTGCCAGCAGCTTATCAGGGGGACGTGAAAAACTGTTTTTT
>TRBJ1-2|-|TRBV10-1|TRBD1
CASIKRQGSGYTF
TGCGCCAGCATCAAGAGACAGGGATCTGGCTACACCTTC
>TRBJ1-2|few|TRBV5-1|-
CATNPGGGRGYTF
TGCGCCACCAACCCGGGAGGGGGACGTGGCTACACCTTC
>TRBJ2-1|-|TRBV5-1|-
CASSLAPRGNEQFF
TGCGCCAGCAGCTTGGCCCCCAGGGGTAATGAGCAGTTCTTC
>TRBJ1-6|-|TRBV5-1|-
CASSGDGSYNSPLHF
TGCGCCAGCAGCGGCGACGGCTCCTATAATTCACCCCTCCACTTT
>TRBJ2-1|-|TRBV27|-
CASRGVGQGEQFF
TGTGCCAGCAGGGGGGTTGGGCAAGGTGAGCAGTTCTTC
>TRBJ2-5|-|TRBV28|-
CASSLPRKNQGKETQYF
TGTGCCAGCAGTTTACCAAGGAAAAACCAGGGAAAAGAGACCCAGTACTTC
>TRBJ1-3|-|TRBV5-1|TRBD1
CASHTGQPDSGNTIYF
TGCGCCAGCCACACGGGACAGCCGGACTCTGGAAACACCATATATTTT
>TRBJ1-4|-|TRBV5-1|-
CASSLVPGVNEKLFF
TGCGCCAGCAGCTTGGTTCCAGGAGTAAACGAAAAACTGTTTTTT
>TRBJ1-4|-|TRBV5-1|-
CASSLDRPVNEKLFF
TGCGCCAGCAGCTTGGACCGTCCTGTGAATGAAAAACTGTTTTTT
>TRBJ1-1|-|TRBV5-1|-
CASSLAAGSVEAFF
TGCGCCAGCAGCTTGGCGGCCGGGTCCGTTGAAGCTTTCTTT
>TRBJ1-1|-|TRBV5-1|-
CASSLQQGLEAFF
TGCGCCAGCAGCTTGCAACAGGGATTAGAAGCTTTCTTT
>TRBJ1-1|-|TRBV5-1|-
CASSLQGGNTEAFF
TGCGCCAGCAGCTTACAGGGAGGGAACACTGAAGCTTTCTTT
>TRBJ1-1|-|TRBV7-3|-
CASSPSGDLDTEAFF
TGTGCCAGCAGTCCGTCCGGGGATCTTGATACTGAAGCTTTCTTT
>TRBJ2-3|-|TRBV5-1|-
CASRSGTQDTQYF
TGCGCCAGCAGATCCGGGACGCAGGATACGCAGTATTTT
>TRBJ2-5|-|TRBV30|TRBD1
CAWTRGQYQETQYF
TGTGCCTGGACCCGGGGACAGTACCAAGAGACCCAGTACTTC
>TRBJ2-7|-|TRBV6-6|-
CASSADSLYEQYF
TGTGCCAGCAGTGCGGACAGTTTATACGAGCAGTACTTC